A selection of T cell receptor beta chains follows, all from one sample in a study of metastatic and nonmetastatic thyroid tumors. TCRdb called clones again from the PCR reads with MiXCR. The data show 50,000 or so clones, with over 20% seen just once and about 4% held by the top ten. Sample: blood. These receptors were collected from a male donor with papillary thyroid cancer or a benign thyroid nodule (not recorded which). Some clones in this sample may be carry-over from other donors' samples. CDR3s include the opening cysteine and the closing phenylalanine or tryptophan. A D gene is named only where the DNA matches it firmly. A clone size is listed for some rows: how often the clone was seen (once, few, many), or a class if it is expanded.

D: TRBD1
J: TRBJ1-4
size: many
V: TRBV30
CDR3: CAWSRTGMVTNEKLFF
DNA: TGTGCCTGGAGTCGGACAGGGATGGTGACTAATGAAAAACTGTTTTTT

D: TRBD1
J: TRBJ2-2
size: NA
V: TRBV20-1
CDR3: CSARERTGGAGELFF
DNA: TGCAGTGCTAGAGAAAGGACAGGGGGCGCCGGGGAGCTGTTTTTT

D: TRBD1
J: TRBJ1-5
size: many
V: TRBV5-8
CDR3: CASSRQGRQPQHF
DNA: TGTGCCAGCAGCCGACAGGGTCGACAGCCCCAGCATTTT

D: NA
J: TRBJ2-7
size: medium-sized
V: TRBV20-1
CDR3: CSASRTAFYEQYF
DNA: TGCAGTGCTAGCAGGACTGCCTTCTACGAGCAGTACTTC

D: NA
J: TRBJ2-5
size: many
V: TRBV20-1
CDR3: CSARAVQIGEETQYF
DNA: TGCAGTGCTAGAGCGGTCCAGATCGGGGAAGAGACCCAGTACTTC

D: TRBD1
J: TRBJ2-3
size: NA
V: TRBV6-1
CDR3: CASSERDRDTQYF
DNA: TGTGCCAGCAGTGAAAGGGACAGAGATACGCAGTATTTT

D: NA
J: TRBJ1-1
size: few
V: TRBV19
CDR3: CASSINVNTEAFF
DNA: TGTGCCAGTAGTATTAACGTGAACACTGAAGCTTTCTTT

D: NA
J: TRBJ2-3
size: NA
V: TRBV11-2
CDR3: CASSPAGRWGDTQYF
DNA: TGTGCCAGCAGCCCGGCGGGACGCTGGGGCGATACGCAGTATTTT

D: NA
J: TRBJ1-6
size: NA
V: TRBV28
CDR3: CASIGRSTKSGWFSPLHF
DNA: TGTGCCAGCATCGGGCGAAGCACAAAATCCGGTTGGTTTTCACCCCTCCACTTT

D: NA
J: TRBJ2-2
size: many
V: TRBV18
CDR3: CASSPTLTNTGELFF
DNA: TGTGCCAGCTCACCTACACTGACGAACACCGGGGAGCTGTTTTTT

D: NA
J: TRBJ2-7
size: few
V: TRBV24-1
CDR3: CATSDGYEQYF
DNA: TGTGCCACCAGTGATGGGTATGAGCAGTACTTC

D: NA
J: TRBJ1-6
size: many
V: TRBV30
CDR3: CAWSVLVGRNSPLHF
DNA: TGTGCCTGGAGTGTACTAGTGGGCAGAAATTCACCCCTCCACTTT

D: NA
J: TRBJ2-7
size: few
V: TRBV28
CDR3: CASSAPGGEGVYEQYF
DNA: TGTGCCAGCAGTGCCCCGGGCGGCGAAGGGGTCTACGAGCAGTACTTC

D: TRBD1
J: TRBJ1-4
size: NA
V: TRBV5-1
CDR3: CASSLGQGEKLFF
DNA: TGCGCCAGCAGCTTGGGACAGGGGGAAAAACTGTTTTTT

D: NA
J: TRBJ1-3
size: many
V: TRBV20-1
CDR3: CSASEHHSGNTIYF
DNA: TGCAGTGCTAGTGAACACCACTCTGGAAACACCATATATTTT

D: TRBD1
J: TRBJ1-5
size: many
V: TRBV29-1
CDR3: CSVEEVILGDSYQPQHF
DNA: TGCAGCGTTGAAGAAGTAATCTTAGGGGACAGTTATCAGCCCCAGCATTTT

D: NA
J: TRBJ2-5
size: many
V: TRBV28
CDR3: CASSFLSRETQYF
DNA: TGTGCCAGCAGTTTTCTATCCCGGGAGACCCAGTACTTC

D: NA
J: TRBJ2-3
size: few
V: TRBV12-3/TRBV12-4
CDR3: CASSRLGSGGACTDTQYF
DNA: TGTGCCAGCAGCCGCTTAGGGAGCGGTGGGGCTTGCACAGATACGCAGTATTTT

D: TRBD2
J: TRBJ2-1
size: many
V: TRBV19
CDR3: CASSRTSGRDEEQFF
DNA: TGTGCCAGTAGTAGGACTAGCGGGAGGGACGAGGAGCAGTTCTTC

D: NA
J: TRBJ1-5
size: NA
V: TRBV7-6
CDR3: CASSLAGPNQPQHF
DNA: TGTGCCAGCAGCTTAGCCGGCCCCAATCAGCCCCAGCATTTT

D: NA
J: TRBJ1-5
size: few
V: TRBV7-9
CDR3: CASSLAGPHQPQHF
DNA: TGTGCCAGCAGCTTAGCGGGGCCCCATCAGCCCCAGCATTTT

D: NA
J: TRBJ2-1
size: NA
V: TRBV20-1
CDR3: CSARKRHRSYNEQFF
DNA: TGCAGTGCTAGGAAACGCCACCGCTCCTACAATGAGCAGTTCTTC

D: NA
J: TRBJ2-7
size: many
V: TRBV15
CDR3: CATSQGKSSYEQYF
DNA: TGTGCCACCTCACAGGGAAAAAGCTCCTACGAGCAGTACTTC

D: NA
J: TRBJ1-4
size: many
V: TRBV12-3/TRBV12-4
CDR3: CASMGEKLFF
DNA: TGTGCCAGCATGGGTGAAAAACTGTTTTTT

D: TRBD1
J: TRBJ2-7
size: NA
V: TRBV20-1
CDR3: CSAGDRGYEQYF
DNA: TGCAGTGCCGGGGACAGGGGCTACGAGCAGTACTTC

D: NA
J: TRBJ1-5
size: many
V: TRBV27
CDR3: CASRAVYGNQPQHF
DNA: TGTGCCAGCAGAGCAGTTTACGGCAATCAGCCCCAGCATTTT

D: TRBD1
J: TRBJ1-1
size: many
V: TRBV27
CDR3: CASSTLQGADTEAFF
DNA: TGTGCCAGCAGTACATTACAGGGGGCGGACACTGAAGCTTTCTTT

D: NA
J: TRBJ2-7
size: NA
V: TRBV30
CDR3: CACTPGDSSSYEQYF
DNA: TGTGCCTGTACGCCGGGGGACAGCAGCTCCTACGAGCAGTACTTC

D: NA
J: TRBJ1-3
size: many
V: TRBV5-1
CDR3: CASSPRDLSGNTIYF
DNA: TGCGCCAGCAGCCCCCGGGACCTATCTGGAAACACCATATATTTT

D: NA
J: TRBJ2-2
size: NA
V: TRBV6-1
CDR3: CSSSDLGRGELFF
DNA: TGTTCCAGCAGTGATCTGGGAAGGGGTGAGCTGTTTTTT

D: TRBD2
J: TRBJ2-1
size: many
V: TRBV2
CDR3: CASNEREGFNEQFF
DNA: TGTGCCAGCAATGAGCGGGAGGGTTTCAATGAGCAGTTCTTC

D: NA
J: TRBJ2-2
size: many
V: TRBV11-2
CDR3: CASSLGFGGMNTGELFF
DNA: TGTGCCAGCAGCTTAGGTTTTGGGGGGATGAACACCGGGGAGCTGTTTTTT

D: NA
J: TRBJ2-7
size: NA
V: TRBV7-6
CDR3: CASSLVGAEQYF
DNA: TGTGCCAGCAGCTTAGTAGGGGCCGAGCAGTACTTC

D: TRBD1
J: TRBJ2-7
size: NA
V: TRBV7-9
CDR3: CASSSTGTVYEQYF
DNA: TGTGCCAGCAGCTCGACAGGGACCGTCTACGAGCAGTACTTC

D: NA
J: TRBJ2-7
size: NA
V: TRBV20-1
CDR3: CSARDLAGSSYEQYF
DNA: TGCAGTGCTAGAGATTTGGCAGGGAGCTCCTACGAGCAGTACTTC

D: NA
J: TRBJ2-7
size: NA
V: TRBV6-2/TRBV6-3
CDR3: CASSPDSPGTIYEQYF
DNA: TGTGCCAGCAGTCCAGACAGTCCGGGAACAATCTACGAGCAGTACTTC

D: TRBD1
J: TRBJ2-7
size: NA
V: TRBV15
CDR3: CATSRTKRQGVYPQYF
DNA: TGTGCCACCAGCAGGACTAAGAGACAGGGCGTTTACCCGCAGTACTTC

D: NA
J: TRBJ2-7
size: many
V: TRBV28
CDR3: CASSLQDDYEQYF
DNA: TGTGCCAGCAGTTTGCAGGACGACTACGAGCAGTACTTC

D: NA
J: TRBJ1-5
size: NA
V: TRBV4-1
CDR3: CASSQDNGQRLNQPQHF
DNA: TGCGCCAGCAGCCAAGATAACGGTCAACGGCTCAATCAGCCCCAGCATTTT

D: NA
J: TRBJ2-3
size: once
V: TRBV20-1
CDR3: CSTAEVGRTDTQYF
DNA: TGCAGTACCGCGGAGGTGGGGCGCACAGATACGCAGTATTTT

D: TRBD2
J: TRBJ2-5
size: NA
V: TRBV29-1
CDR3: CSASSGRVETRYF
DNA: TGCAGCGCATCGAGCGGGAGGGTGGAGACCCGGTACTTC

D: NA
J: TRBJ1-2
size: many
V: TRBV11-1
CDR3: CASSLDSSGENYGYTF
DNA: TGTGCCAGCAGCTTAGACTCGTCAGGTGAAAACTATGGCTACACCTTC

D: NA
J: TRBJ1-1
size: few
V: TRBV19
CDR3: CASSSDLGGTIEAFF
DNA: TGTGCCAGTAGTAGTGATCTGGGGGGGACGATTGAAGCTTTCTTT

D: NA
J: TRBJ1-2
size: many
V: TRBV3-1
CDR3: CASSRQDRSYGYTF
DNA: TGTGCCAGCAGTCGACAGGACCGGTCCTATGGCTACACCTTC

D: NA
J: TRBJ1-2
size: many
V: TRBV27
CDR3: CASSPRGMNGYTF
DNA: TGTGCCAGCAGTCCCCGAGGGATGAATGGCTACACCTTC

D: NA
J: TRBJ2-3
size: few
V: TRBV27
CDR3: CASSGDTQYF
DNA: TGTGCCAGCAGTGGGGATACGCAGTATTTT

D: NA
J: TRBJ2-6
size: many
V: TRBV6-1
CDR3: CASSRVSGANVLTF
DNA: TGTGCCAGCAGTCGAGTATCTGGGGCCAACGTCCTGACTTTC

D: TRBD1
J: TRBJ1-2
size: many
V: TRBV28
CDR3: CASRPTSNRGDGYTF
DNA: TGTGCCAGCAGACCGACTTCAAACAGGGGAGACGGCTACACCTTC

D: TRBD1
J: TRBJ2-7
size: NA
V: TRBV19
CDR3: CASSTTGGAFSEQYF
DNA: TGTGCCAGTAGTACCACAGGGGGCGCTTTCTCCGAGCAGTACTTC

D: NA
J: TRBJ1-1
size: NA
V: TRBV7-3
CDR3: CASSLEGVRGTEAFF
DNA: TGTGCCAGCAGCTTGGAGGGGGTCAGGGGAACTGAAGCTTTCTTT

D: TRBD2
J: TRBJ2-1
size: many
V: TRBV19
CDR3: CASSIGGTSSEQFF
DNA: TGTGCCAGTAGTATAGGAGGGACTAGCAGTGAGCAGTTCTTC

D: NA
J: TRBJ2-7
size: many
V: TRBV19
CDR3: CASSIGWRTYEQYF
DNA: TGTGCCAGTAGTATTGGGTGGAGGACCTACGAGCAGTACTTC

D: TRBD1
J: TRBJ2-7
size: NA
V: TRBV28
CDR3: CASSPSTGQVDF
DNA: TGTGCCAGCAGTCCCTCAACAGGACAGGTTGACTTC

D: TRBD1
J: TRBJ1-1
size: NA
V: TRBV5-1
CDR3: CASSPMYGTGVGNTEAFF
DNA: TGCGCCAGCAGCCCTATGTACGGGACAGGGGTCGGGAACACTGAAGCTTTCTTT

D: TRBD1
J: TRBJ1-2
size: many
V: TRBV3-1
CDR3: CASSPTGADGYTF
DNA: TGTGCCAGCAGCCCGACAGGGGCGGATGGCTACACCTTC

D: NA
J: TRBJ2-1
size: many
V: TRBV4-1
CDR3: CASSTQQDRSYNEQFF
DNA: TGCGCCAGCAGCACCCAACAGGATCGCTCCTACAATGAGCAGTTCTTC

D: TRBD1
J: TRBJ2-6
size: NA
V: TRBV25-1
CDR3: CASSTPRDRDNSGANVLTF
DNA: TGTGCCAGCAGTACACCCCGGGACAGGGACAACTCTGGGGCCAACGTCCTGACTTTC

D: TRBD1
J: TRBJ1-1
size: NA
V: TRBV19
CDR3: CASSIVVAGGREAFF
DNA: TGTGCCAGTAGTATAGTTGTGGCAGGGGGCCGTGAAGCTTTCTTT